This passage covers 32 T cell receptor beta chains from one sample sequenced in a study of cytomegalovirus exposure and HLA in healthy donors. Primers: 60 Vbeta forward and 13 Jbeta reverse. Generated by immunoSEQ multiplex PCR, the TCRdb table keeps only in-frame clones and is missing some. The profile covers approximately 79,000 clones, with approximately 74% appearing a single time and under 10% taken by the ten largest. Sample: PBMCs. The receptors derive from a man in his forties or fifties in good health and CMV-seropositive.

V and J are TRBV20-1 and TRBJ1-2; possibly TRBD1 for D (6 bases). The germline CDR1 and CDR2 sequences are DFQATT and SNEGSKA (reference sequence). The V end lost 7 bases, the J end lost 8 bases, and 14 bases lay between the germline ends. CDR3 length: 11 amino acids. CDR3 sequence (DNA): TGCAGTGGTTCAGGGGTCCACGGCTACACCTTC. Amino acid sequence: CSGSGVHGYTF.

This chain joins TRBV5-1 and TRBJ2-7, with 9 bases identical to TRBD1. Looked up from germline, CDR1 is SGHRS and CDR2 is YFSETQ. The CDR3 extends over 12 amino acids. With 3 bases clipped from V and 6 bases from J, the junction kept 1 base outside the gene matches. As DNA, the CDR3 is TGCGCCAGCAGCTGGACAGGGGCCGAGCAGTACTTC. This sequence encodes CASSWTGAEQYF.

This chain connects TRBV16 to TRBJ2-1; 14 nucleotides line up with TRBD2. The CDR3 sequence is 13 residues long. The V gene end was trimmed by 2 bases and the J gene end by 16 bases; junction bases not matched to a gene: 4. The germline V gene has CDR1 KGHSY and CDR2 FQNENV. DNA for the CDR3: TGTGCCAGCAGCCAAGCGACTAGCGGGGGGGTTTTCTTC. It translates to CASSQATSGGVFF.

The rearrangement links TRBV6-1 to TRBJ1-1; D is unresolved. The germline V gene encodes CDR1 MNHNS and CDR2 SASEGT. The V and J ends lost 6 bases and 2 bases respectively, with 13 bases between them. This CDR3 contains 14 residues. The DNA for the CDR3 is TGTGCCAGCAGCCGGGGTCCTGATAACACTGAAGCTTTCTTT. The encoded protein is CASSRGPDNTEAFF.

The chain recombines TRBV11-2 with TRBJ2-1, with D possibly TRBD2 on 5 matching bases. The CDR3 spans 14 residues. The germline V and J ends were trimmed by 5 bases and 8 bases, with 16 bases remaining between them. CDR1 and CDR2 (germline): SGHAT, FQNNGV. The CDR3 spells CASSTKLGYDEQFF. The CDR3 DNA reads as TGTGCCAGCAGCACCAAACTAGGTTACGATGAGCAGTTCTTC.

This clone was seen a single time. The chain uses TRBV11-2 and TRBJ2-7; a weak D match, TRBD1 (6 bases). Germline V gives CDR1 SGHAT, CDR2 FQNNGV. V lost 5 bases and J lost 6, with 14 bases in between. The CDR3 is made up of 13 amino acids. Written as DNA, the CDR3 is TGTGCCAGCAGCCCCTTGCTGGGGGCCGAGCAGTACTTC. As protein: CASSPLLGAEQYF.

The chain uses TRBV28 and TRBJ2-3, with D maybe TRBD2 (7 bases). Trimming took off 7 bases at V and 0 bases at J, with 20 bases between the two ends. This CDR3 is 17 amino acids long. Germline values: CDR1 MDHEN, CDR2 SYDVKM. CDR3 sequence: CASNLGAASGSTDTQYF. The CDR3 bases are TGTGCCAGCAACTTGGGGGCGGCTAGCGGCAGCACAGATACGCAGTATTTT.

V gene TRBV28 combines with J gene TRBJ2-5, with 10 bases aligning to TRBD1. TRBJ2-7 explains the end of the DNA better; the J call may be wrong. The germline gives CDR1 MDHEN, CDR2 SYDVKM. This CDR3 has 15 residues. The CDR3 loop is CASSLTDRGQNEQYF. The CDR3 DNA sequence: TGTGCCAGCAGTTTAACTGACAGGGGGCAGAACGAGCAGTACTTC.

V is TRBV14 and J is TRBJ1-2; perhaps TRBD1 as D (6 bases). This CDR3 is 15 amino acids long. CDR1 is SGHDN, CDR2 FVKESK, per germline. V lost 3 bases to trimming and J lost 8 bases, with 19 bases between them. CDR3 DNA: TGTGCCAGCAGCCAGCAAGTTGGGCAGGGGCTAGGCTACACCTTC. The encoded protein is CASSQQVGQGLGYTF.

The chain has TRBV5-1 and TRBJ2-7; D is possibly TRBD2 (5 bases). Trimming removed 7 bases at V and 6 bases at J, with 20 bases between. This CDR3 has 14 residues. From germline, CDR1 is SGHRS and CDR2 YFSETQ. CDR3 residues: CASQKPGVAGEQYF. CDR3 sequence (DNA): TGCGCCAGCCAGAAACCCGGGGTAGCCGGCGAGCAGTACTTC.

J is TRBJ2-7 and V is TRBV7-2; 8 bases are a match to TRBD2. V shed 3 bases and J 4 bases; nucleotides not matched to a gene: 5. This CDR3 spans 14 amino acids. CDR1 and CDR2 from the germline V gene are SGHTA and FQGNSA. CDR3 residues: CASSFGGAGYEQYF. The CDR3 coding sequence is TGTGCCAGCAGCTTCGGGGGGGCGGGTTACGAGCAGTACTTC. Complete variable domain (other parts from reference TRBV7-2 and TRBJ2-7): GAGVSQSPSNKVTEKGKDVELRCDPISGHTALYWYRQSLGQGLEFLIYFQGNSAPDKSGLPSDRFSAERTGGSVSTLTIQRTQQEDSAVYLCASSFGGAGYEQYFGPGTRLTVT.

The rearrangement links TRBV29-1 to TRBJ2-1, with D uncertain. Germline V CDR1 and CDR2: SQVTM, ANQGSEA. The length of the CDR3 is 11 residues. V dropped 5 bases and J dropped 5 bases, with 7 bases sitting between them. The DNA for the CDR3 is TGCAGCGTTTACCGGGACAATGAGCAGTTCTTC. Amino acid sequence: CSVYRDNEQFF.

The chain has TRBV7-2 and TRBJ1-5; 9 nucleotides line up with TRBD1. The CDR3 totals 14 residues. Trimming removed 7 bases from V and 7 bases from J; junction bases left unmatched: 8. The germline gives CDR1 SGHTA, CDR2 FQGNSA. The chain's CDR3 is CASTRDREYQPQHF. The CDR3 DNA reads as TGTGCCAGCACCCGGGACAGGGAGTACCAGCCCCAGCATTTT.

CDR3 sequence (DNA): TGCGCCAGCAGCTTGGGGACAGGCCGCGGGGAGACCCAGTACTTC. Translated, it gives CASSLGTGRGETQYF. The chain uses TRBV5-1 and TRBJ2-5, with 7 positions matching TRBD1. Germline V CDR1 and CDR2: SGHRS, YFSETQ. After removal of 0 bases from V and 5 bases from J, the junction contained 7 bases not matched to a gene. The CDR3 length is 15 residues. The full variable domain, its missing parts supplied by reference TRBV5-1 and TRBJ2-5, is KAGVTQTPRYLIKTRGQQVTLSCSPISGHRSVSWYQQTPGQGLQFLFEYFSETQRNKGNFPGRFSGRQFSNSRSEMNVSTLELGDSALYLCASSLGTGRGETQYFGPGTRLLVL.

This chain uses TRBV29-1 with TRBJ2-1; D uncertain. This CDR3 has 11 residues. Germline lookup yields CDR1 SQVTM and CDR2 ANQGSEA. V was pared by 3 bases and J by 4 bases, with 4 bases between. CDR3 in amino acids: CSVDEYNEQFF. In DNA, the CDR3 is TGCAGCGTTGATGAGTACAATGAGCAGTTCTTC.

In this sample, this clone turned up a few times. DNA for the CDR3: TGTGCCACCAGCAGAGCAGGAGGGCTGAACTATCAGCCCCAGCATTTT. Its translation is CATSRAGGLNYQPQHF. The V call is TRBV15, the J call TRBJ1-5; no definite D call. The CDR3 extends over 16 amino acids. Germline loops: CDR1 LNHNV, CDR2 YYDKDF (reference sequence). The V end was cut by 1 base, the J end by 5 bases, with 15 bases between.

Only one count was recorded for this clone. V is TRBV10-3 and J is TRBJ2-7; 16 bases map to TRBD2. The CDR3 is 16 residues long. Germline values: CDR1 ENHRY, CDR2 SYGVKD. V was pared by 5 bases and J by 2 bases, with 3 bases of the junction left unmatched. The DNA for the CDR3 is TGTGCCATCAGTACAGGGACTAGCGGGAGGGCCTACGAGCAGTACTTC. Encoded protein: CAISTGTSGRAYEQYF.

This clone was detected only a few times. V and J are TRBV5-4 and TRBJ1-1; 8 nucleotides align to TRBD1. The CDR3 is made up of 14 amino acids. V was pared by 8 bases and J by 3 bases, with 9 bases of the junction left unmatched. Germline CDR1 reads SGHNT; CDR2 reads YYREEE (reference sequence). CDR3 bases: TGTGCCAGTGGAAGACAGGGGACCCACACTGAAGCTTTCTTT. Its protein is CASGRQGTHTEAFF.

The chain has TRBV29-1 and TRBJ2-5; D is undetermined. Trimming took off 7 bases at V and 5 bases at J, with 14 bases between the two ends. Germline assignment: CDR1 SQVTM and CDR2 ANQGSEA. The CDR3 is made up of 12 amino acids. CDR3 nucleotides: TGCAGCGCCTGTACCAGCGAGGAGACCCAGTACTTC. It codes for CSACTSEETQYF. The whole variable domain, filled in from reference TRBV29-1 and TRBJ2-5, reads SAVISQKPSRDICQRGTSLTIQCQVDSQVTMMFWYRQQPGQSLTLIATANQGSEATYESGFVIDKFPISRPNLTFSTLTVSNMSPEDSSIYLCSACTSEETQYFGPGTRLLVL.

This chain links TRBV14 with TRBJ1-2; D might be TRBD1 (5 bases). Germline loops: CDR1 SGHDN, CDR2 FVKESK. This CDR3 is 14 amino acids long. The germline V and J ends were trimmed by 1 base and 4 bases, with 10 bases remaining between them. The CDR3 region is CASSQGRDSYGYTF. In DNA form, the CDR3 reads TGTGCCAGCAGCCAAGGTAGGGACTCCTATGGCTACACCTTC.

The V and J genes are TRBV10-3 and TRBJ2-7; D possibly corresponds to TRBD2 (6 bases). The CDR3 extends over 16 amino acids. Germline V gene sequence: CDR1 ENHRY, CDR2 SYGVKD. Trimming removed 0 bases at V and 7 bases at J, with 19 bases between. CDR3 in amino acids: CAISESTGLGLSEQYF. The CDR3 DNA sequence: TGTGCCATCAGTGAGTCGACGGGACTGGGGCTGTCAGAGCAGTACTTC.

There are a few counts of this clone. The chain combines TRBV19 with TRBJ2-3; 12 positions agree with TRBD2. The CDR3 is made up of 16 amino acids. Germline V gene sequence: CDR1 LNHDA, CDR2 SQIVND (reference sequence). V shed 4 bases and J 2 bases; nucleotides not matched to a gene: 4. The CDR3 here is CASSKRTSGATDTQYF. CDR3 bases: TGTGCCAGTAGTAAACGGACTAGCGGGGCCACAGATACGCAGTATTTT.

This clone was seen a handful of times. The chain's CDR3 is CASSGPGHTDTKQYF. In nucleotides, the CDR3 is TGTGCCAGCAGCGGACCGGGACATACGGATACGAAGCAGTACTTC. The chain is built from TRBV5-6 and TRBJ2-7, with TRBD1 as a possible D gene (6 bases). Germline CDR1 and CDR2: SGHDT and YYEEEE. This CDR3 has 15 residues. V was cut by 4 bases and J by 8 bases, with 22 bases left in between.

The chain joins TRBV30 to TRBJ1-5, with D perhaps TRBD1 (5 bases). The CDR3 extends over 15 amino acids. The germline V and J ends were trimmed by 2 bases and 5 bases, with 16 bases remaining between them. The germline V gene has CDR1 GTSNPN and CDR2 SVGIG (reference sequence). CDR3: CAWSPRRQLYQPQHF. The CDR3 nucleotides are TGTGCCTGGAGTCCAAGGCGACAGCTTTATCAGCCCCAGCATTTT.

The V call is TRBV5-1, the J call TRBJ1-1; D possibly corresponds to TRBD1 (5 bases). CDR1 is SGHRS, CDR2 YFSETQ, per germline. CDR3 length equals 14 residues. Trimming stripped 4 bases from V and 1 base from J, with 11 bases between. The CDR3 nucleotides are TGCGCCAGCAGCGGGCAAGGGGCGAACACTGAAGCTTTCTTT. The encoded protein is CASSGQGANTEAFF.

The chain combines TRBV28 with TRBJ2-7; TRBD1 aligns across 10 bases. The germline CDR1 and CDR2 sequences are MDHEN and SYDVKM. The length of the CDR3 is 15 residues. V lost 4 bases, J lost 3 bases, and 6 bases stayed unmatched. This CDR3 is CASSSPGTGVYEQYF. The CDR3 DNA is TGTGCCAGCAGTTCACCCGGGACAGGGGTCTACGAGCAGTACTTC.

There are a few counts of this clone. This chain uses TRBV9 with TRBJ2-2; 12 bases align to TRBD2. Trimming removed 3 bases from V and 3 bases from J; junction bases left unmatched: 3. Looked up from germline, CDR1 is SGDLS and CDR2 is YYNGEE. The CDR3 has 16 residues. The CDR3 reads CASSARLAGDTGELFF. The CDR3 bases are TGTGCCAGCAGCGCCAGACTAGCGGGGGACACCGGGGAGCTGTTTTTT.

DNA for the CDR3: TGTGCCAGCAGTGACATGGACAATGAGCAGTTCTTC. Its translation is CASSDMDNEQFF. The gene calls are TRBV6-5 and TRBJ2-1; no firm D call. There are 12 residues in the CDR3. Per germline, CDR1 MNHEY and CDR2 SVGAGI. Trimming took 5 bases from V and 5 from J, leaving 7 bases between them.

The rearrangement joins TRBV10-2 to TRBJ2-3; 7 nucleotides align to TRBD2. Trimming took 8 bases from V and 8 from J; bases not matched to a gene: 22. CDR1 and CDR2 (germline): WSHSY, SAAADI. The CDR3 contains 17 residues. CDR3: CASLGEGGYGASSTQYF. DNA of the CDR3: TGCGCCAGCTTAGGGGAGGGAGGCTATGGGGCGAGCAGTACGCAGTATTTT.

Only a few counts were recorded for this clone. This chain connects TRBV19 to TRBJ2-1; 10 bases line up with TRBD2. V shed 4 bases and J 3 bases; nucleotides not matched to a gene: 6. Germline CDR1 is LNHDA and CDR2 is SQIVND (reference sequence). The CDR3 contains 16 residues. The CDR3 DNA is TGTGCCAGTAGTAAGAAGGGGACTAGCGACTACAATGAGCAGTTCTTC. This sequence encodes CASSKKGTSDYNEQFF.

This clone was detected only a few times. The gene calls are TRBV7-7 and TRBJ2-1; 7 bases agree with TRBD2. V shed 3 bases and J 4 bases; nucleotides not matched to a gene: 9. The CDR3 length is 16 residues. Germline assignment: CDR1 SSHAT and CDR2 FNYEAQ (reference sequence). The CDR3 sequence is CASSLVLAGPYNEQFF. CDR3 sequence (DNA): TGTGCCAGCAGCTTGGTTTTAGCGGGCCCTTACAATGAGCAGTTCTTC.

The chain has TRBV25-1 and TRBJ1-2; TRBD1 might be the D (5 bases). Germline V gives CDR1 MGHDK, CDR2 SYGVNS. V gave up 8 bases and J gave up 5 bases, with 9 bases separating them. The CDR3 loop spans 11 amino acids. The CDR3 DNA follows: TGTGCCAGCGTCGGGACTTATGGCTACACCTTC. This translates into CASVGTYGYTF.